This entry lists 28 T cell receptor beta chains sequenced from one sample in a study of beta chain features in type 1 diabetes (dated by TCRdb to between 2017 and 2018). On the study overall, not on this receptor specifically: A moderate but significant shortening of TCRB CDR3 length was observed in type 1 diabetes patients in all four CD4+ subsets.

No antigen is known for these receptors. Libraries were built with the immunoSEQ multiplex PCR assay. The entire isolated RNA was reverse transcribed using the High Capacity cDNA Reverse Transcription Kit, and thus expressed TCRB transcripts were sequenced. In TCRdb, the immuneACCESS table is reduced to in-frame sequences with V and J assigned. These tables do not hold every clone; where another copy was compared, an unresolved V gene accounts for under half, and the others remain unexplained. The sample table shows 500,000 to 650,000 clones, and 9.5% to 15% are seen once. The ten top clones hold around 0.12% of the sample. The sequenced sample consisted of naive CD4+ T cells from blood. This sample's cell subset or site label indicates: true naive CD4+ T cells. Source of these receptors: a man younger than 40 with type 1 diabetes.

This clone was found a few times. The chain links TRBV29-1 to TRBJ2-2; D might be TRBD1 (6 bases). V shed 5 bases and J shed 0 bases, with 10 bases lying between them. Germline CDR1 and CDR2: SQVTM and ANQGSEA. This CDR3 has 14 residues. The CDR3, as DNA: TGCAGCGTTCTCAGGGGCACGAACACCGGGGAGCTGTTTTTT. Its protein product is CSVLRGTNTGELFF.

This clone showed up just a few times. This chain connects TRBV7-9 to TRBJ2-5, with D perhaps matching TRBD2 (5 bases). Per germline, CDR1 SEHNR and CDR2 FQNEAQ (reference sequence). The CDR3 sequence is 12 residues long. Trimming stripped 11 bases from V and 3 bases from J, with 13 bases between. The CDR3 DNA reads TGTGCCGGGAGCTCGTGGGAAGAGACCCAGTACTTC. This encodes CAGSSWEETQYF.

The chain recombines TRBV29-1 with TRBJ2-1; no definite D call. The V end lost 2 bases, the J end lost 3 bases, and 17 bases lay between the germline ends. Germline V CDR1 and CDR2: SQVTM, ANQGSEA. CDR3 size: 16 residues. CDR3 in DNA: TGCAGCGTTGAATTGACCCTCCAAAGCAGCTACAATGAGCAGTTCTTC. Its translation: CSVELTLQSSYNEQFF.

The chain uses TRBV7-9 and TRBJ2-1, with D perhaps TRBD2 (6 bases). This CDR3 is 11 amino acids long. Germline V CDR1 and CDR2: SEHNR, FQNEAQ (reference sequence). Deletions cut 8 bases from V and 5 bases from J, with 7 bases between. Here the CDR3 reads CASGGNNEQFF. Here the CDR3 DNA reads TGTGCCAGCGGGGGGAACAATGAGCAGTTCTTC.

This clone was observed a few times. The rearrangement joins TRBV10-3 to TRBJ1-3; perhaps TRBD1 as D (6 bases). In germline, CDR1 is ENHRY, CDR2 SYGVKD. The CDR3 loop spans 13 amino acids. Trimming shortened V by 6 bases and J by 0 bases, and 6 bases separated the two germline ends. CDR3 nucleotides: TGTGCCATCAGGACAGGCTCTGGAAACACCATATATTTT. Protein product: CAIRTGSGNTIYF.

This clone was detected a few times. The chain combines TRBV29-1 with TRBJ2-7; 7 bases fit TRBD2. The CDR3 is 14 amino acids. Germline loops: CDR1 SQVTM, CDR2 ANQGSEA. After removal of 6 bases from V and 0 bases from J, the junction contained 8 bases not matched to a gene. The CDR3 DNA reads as TGCAGCGTGGGGGGACTATCAACCTCCTACGAGCAGTACTTC. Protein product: CSVGGLSTSYEQYF.

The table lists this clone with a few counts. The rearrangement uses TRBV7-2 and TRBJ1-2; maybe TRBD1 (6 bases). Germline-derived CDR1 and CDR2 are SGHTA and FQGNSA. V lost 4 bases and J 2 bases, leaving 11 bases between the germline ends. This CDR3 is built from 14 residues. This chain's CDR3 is CASSSRGQNYGYTF. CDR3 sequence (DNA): TGTGCCAGCAGCTCCCGCGGACAGAACTATGGCTACACCTTC.

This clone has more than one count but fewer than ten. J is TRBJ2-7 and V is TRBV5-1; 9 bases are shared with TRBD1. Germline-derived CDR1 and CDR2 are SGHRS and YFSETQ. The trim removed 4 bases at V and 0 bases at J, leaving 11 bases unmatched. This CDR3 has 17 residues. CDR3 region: CASSITTGGRSSYEQYF. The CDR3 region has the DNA TGCGCCAGCAGCATAACAACAGGGGGCAGGAGCTCCTACGAGCAGTACTTC.

As DNA, the CDR3 is TGTGCCAGCAGCGTAGCTTTCAGGGGGAGCTCTGGGGCCAACGTCCTGACTTTC. It specifies CASSVAFRGSSGANVLTF. The rearrangement links TRBV9 to TRBJ2-6; 7 bases line up with TRBD1. V was clipped by 0 bases and J by 0 bases; unmatched bases: 6. Germline V gene lookup returns CDR1 SGDLS and CDR2 YYNGEE. The CDR3 runs 18 residues.

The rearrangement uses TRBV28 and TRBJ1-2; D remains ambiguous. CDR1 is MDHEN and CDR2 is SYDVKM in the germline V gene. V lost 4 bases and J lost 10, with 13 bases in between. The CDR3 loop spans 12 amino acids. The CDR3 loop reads CASSSREWIYTF. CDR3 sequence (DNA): TGTGCCAGCAGTTCTAGGGAGTGGATCTACACCTTC.

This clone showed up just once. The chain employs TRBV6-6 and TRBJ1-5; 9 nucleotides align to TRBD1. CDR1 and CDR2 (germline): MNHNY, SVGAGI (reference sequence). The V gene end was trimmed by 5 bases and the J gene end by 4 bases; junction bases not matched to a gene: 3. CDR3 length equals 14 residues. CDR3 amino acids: CASSPGQGNQPQHF. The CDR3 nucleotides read TGTGCCAGCAGTCCCGGACAGGGGAATCAGCCCCAGCATTTT.

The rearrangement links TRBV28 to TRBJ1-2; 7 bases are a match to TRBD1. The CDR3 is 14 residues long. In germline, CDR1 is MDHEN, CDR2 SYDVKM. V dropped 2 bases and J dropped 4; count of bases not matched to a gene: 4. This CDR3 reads CASSLRTGVYGYTF. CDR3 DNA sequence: TGTGCCAGCAGTTTACGAACAGGGGTCTATGGCTACACCTTC.

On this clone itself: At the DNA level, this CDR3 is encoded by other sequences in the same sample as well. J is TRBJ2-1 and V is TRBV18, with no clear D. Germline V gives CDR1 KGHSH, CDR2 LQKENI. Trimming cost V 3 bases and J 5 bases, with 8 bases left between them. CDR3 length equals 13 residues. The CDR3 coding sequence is TGTGCCAGCTCACCGACCGGAAACAATGAGCAGTTCTTC. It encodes CASSPTGNNEQFF.

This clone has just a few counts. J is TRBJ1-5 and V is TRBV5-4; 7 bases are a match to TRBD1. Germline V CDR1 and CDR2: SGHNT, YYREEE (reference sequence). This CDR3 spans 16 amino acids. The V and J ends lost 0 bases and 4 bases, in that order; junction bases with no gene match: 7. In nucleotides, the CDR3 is TGTGCCAGCAGCTTGGGTGGGACAGCCTCTAATCAGCCCCAGCATTTT. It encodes CASSLGGTASNQPQHF. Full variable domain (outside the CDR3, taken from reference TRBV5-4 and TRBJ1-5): ETGVTQSPTHLIKTRGQQVTLRCSSQSGHNTVSWYQQALGQGPQFIFQYYREEENGRGNFPPRFSGLQFPNYSSELNVNALELDDSALYLCASSLGGTASNQPQHFGDGTRLSIL.

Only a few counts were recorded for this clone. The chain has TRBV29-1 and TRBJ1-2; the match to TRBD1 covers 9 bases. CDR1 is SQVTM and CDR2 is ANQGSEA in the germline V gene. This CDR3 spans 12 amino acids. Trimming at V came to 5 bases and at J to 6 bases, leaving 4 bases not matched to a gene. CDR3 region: CSVYTGGHGYTF. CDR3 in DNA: TGCAGCGTTTATACAGGGGGCCATGGCTACACCTTC.

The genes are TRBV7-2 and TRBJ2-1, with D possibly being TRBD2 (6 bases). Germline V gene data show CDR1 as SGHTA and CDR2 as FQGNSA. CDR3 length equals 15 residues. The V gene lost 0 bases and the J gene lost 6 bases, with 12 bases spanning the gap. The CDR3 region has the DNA TGTGCCAGCAGCTTAGCGGGAGGTAGCGGCAATGAGCAGTTCTTC. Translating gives CASSLAGGSGNEQFF.

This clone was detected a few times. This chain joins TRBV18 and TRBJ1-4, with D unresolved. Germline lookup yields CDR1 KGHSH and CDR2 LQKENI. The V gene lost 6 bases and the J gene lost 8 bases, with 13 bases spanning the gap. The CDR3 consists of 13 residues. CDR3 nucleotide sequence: TGTGCCAGCTCCAAAGGAGTACAAGAAAAACTGTTTTTT. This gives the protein CASSKGVQEKLFF.

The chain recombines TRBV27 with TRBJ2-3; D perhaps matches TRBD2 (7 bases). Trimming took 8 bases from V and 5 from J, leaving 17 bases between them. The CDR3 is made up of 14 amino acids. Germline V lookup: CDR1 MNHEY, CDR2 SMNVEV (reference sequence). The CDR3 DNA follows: TGTGCCAGCCGCCCTGGGGGGGCAAAAGATACGCAGTATTTT. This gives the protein CASRPGGAKDTQYF.

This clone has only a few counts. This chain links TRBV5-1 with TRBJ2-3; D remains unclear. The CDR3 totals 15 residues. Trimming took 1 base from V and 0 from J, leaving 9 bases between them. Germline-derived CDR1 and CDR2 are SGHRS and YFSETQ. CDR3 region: CASSLQAESTDTQYF. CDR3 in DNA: TGCGCCAGCAGCTTGCAGGCAGAGAGCACAGATACGCAGTATTTT.

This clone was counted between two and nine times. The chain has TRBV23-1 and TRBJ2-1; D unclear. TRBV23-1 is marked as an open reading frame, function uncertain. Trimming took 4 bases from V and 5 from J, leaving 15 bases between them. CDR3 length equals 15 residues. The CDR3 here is CASSPMGRQHNEQFF. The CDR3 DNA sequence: TGCGCCAGCAGTCCAATGGGTCGGCAGCACAATGAGCAGTTCTTC.

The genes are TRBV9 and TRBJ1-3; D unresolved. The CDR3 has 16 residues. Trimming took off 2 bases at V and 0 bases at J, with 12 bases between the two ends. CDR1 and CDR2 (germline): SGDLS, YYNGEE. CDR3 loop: CASSVAGASSGNTIYF. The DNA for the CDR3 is TGTGCCAGCAGCGTCGCTGGTGCCTCCTCTGGAAACACCATATATTTT.

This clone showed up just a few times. The CDR3 loop reads CASSAGTSGNHNEQFF. The CDR3 region has the DNA TGTGCCAGCAGCGCCGGGACTAGCGGAAATCACAATGAGCAGTTCTTC. The chain recombines TRBV7-6 with TRBJ2-1, with TRBD2 matching over 11 bases. The CDR3 has 16 amino acids. Unmatched junction bases numbered 8, after V lost 5 bases and J lost 5 bases. CDR1 is SGHVS and CDR2 is FNYEAQ in the germline V gene. Complete variable domain (other parts from reference TRBV7-6 and TRBJ2-1): GAGVSQSPRYKVTKRGQDVALRCDPISGHVSLYWYRQALGQGPEFLTYFNYEAQQDKSGLPNDRFSAERPEGSISTLTIQRTEQRDSAMYRCASSAGTSGNHNEQFFGPGTRLTVL.

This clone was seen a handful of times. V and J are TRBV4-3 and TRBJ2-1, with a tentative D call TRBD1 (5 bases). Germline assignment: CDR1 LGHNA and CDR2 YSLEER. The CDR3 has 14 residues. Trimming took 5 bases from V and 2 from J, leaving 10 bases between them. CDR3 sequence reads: CASSYAGTYNEQFF. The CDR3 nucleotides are TGCGCCAGCAGCTATGCAGGGACCTACAATGAGCAGTTCTTC.

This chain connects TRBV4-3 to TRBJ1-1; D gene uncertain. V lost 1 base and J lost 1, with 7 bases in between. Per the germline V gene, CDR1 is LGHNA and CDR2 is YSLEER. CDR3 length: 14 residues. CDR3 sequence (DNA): TGCGCCAGCAGCCAAGTGACGGCGAACACTGAAGCTTTCTTT. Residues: CASSQVTANTEAFF.

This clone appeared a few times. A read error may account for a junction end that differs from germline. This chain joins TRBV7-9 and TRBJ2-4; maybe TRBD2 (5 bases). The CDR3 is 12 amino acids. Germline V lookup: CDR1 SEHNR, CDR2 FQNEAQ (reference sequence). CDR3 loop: CASSLAENIQYF. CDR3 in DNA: TGTGCCAGCAGCCTAGCCGAAAACATTCAGTACTTC. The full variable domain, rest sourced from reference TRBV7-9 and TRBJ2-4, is DTGVSQNPRHKITKRGQNVTFRCDPISEHNRLYWYRQTLGQGPEFLTYFQNEAQLEKSRLLSDRFSAERPKGSFSTLEIQRTEQGDSAMYLCASSLAENIQYFGAGTRLSVL.

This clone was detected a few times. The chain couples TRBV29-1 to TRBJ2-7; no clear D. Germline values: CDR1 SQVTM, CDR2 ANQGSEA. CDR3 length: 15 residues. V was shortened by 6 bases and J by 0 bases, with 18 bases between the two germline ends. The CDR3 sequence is CSVTSPARSSYEQYF. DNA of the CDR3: TGCAGCGTAACAAGCCCAGCCAGGAGCTCCTACGAGCAGTACTTC.

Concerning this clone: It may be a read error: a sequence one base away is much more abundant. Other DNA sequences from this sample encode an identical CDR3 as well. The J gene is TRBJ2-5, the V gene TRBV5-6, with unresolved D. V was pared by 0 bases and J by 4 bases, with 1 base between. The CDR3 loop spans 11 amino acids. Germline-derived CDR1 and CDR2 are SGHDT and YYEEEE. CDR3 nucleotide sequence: TGTGCCAGCAGCTTGGCAGAGACCCAGTACTTC. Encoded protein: CASSLAETQYF. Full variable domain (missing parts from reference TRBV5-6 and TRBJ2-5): DAGVTQSPTHLIKTRGQQVTLRCSPKSGHDTVSWYQQALGQGPQFIFQYYEEEERQRGNFPDRFSGHQFPNYSSELNVNALLLGDSALYLCASSLAETQYFGPGTRLLVL.

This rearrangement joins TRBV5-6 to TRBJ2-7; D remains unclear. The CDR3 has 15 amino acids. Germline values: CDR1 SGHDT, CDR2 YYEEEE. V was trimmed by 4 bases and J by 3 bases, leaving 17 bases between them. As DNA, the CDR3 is TGTGCCAGCAGCGCGAGTGGTGGGTCTCACTACGAGCAGTACTTC. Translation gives CASSASGGSHYEQYF. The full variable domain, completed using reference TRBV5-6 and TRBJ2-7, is DAGVTQSPTHLIKTRGQQVTLRCSPKSGHDTVSWYQQALGQGPQFIFQYYEEEERQRGNFPDRFSGHQFPNYSSELNVNALLLGDSALYLCASSASGGSHYEQYFGPGTRLTVT.